The clone carrying this TCR beta chain was picked up a small number of times. Its antigen is unidentified. This record belongs to a study of tumor-infiltrating lymphocytes in primary liver carcinoma. Study outcomes and limitations: Tumor region pairs outstripped tumor-adjacent and tumor-blood pairs in overlap.

Germline CDR1 and CDR2: MDHEN and SYDVKM. V was pared by 5 bases and J by 8 bases, with 8 bases of the junction left unmatched. The CDR3 runs to 15 residues. The template, approximately 500 ng total RNA, yielded TCR beta cDNA made with a constant-region primer. For TCR beta, libraries were produced by three nested multiplex PCR rounds using slightly modified ARM-PCR. PCR rounds one and two used TRBV1-TRBV30 forward primers with a C-beta reverse primer for 10 cycles each. Via MiXCR, TCRdb re-called the multiplex PCR reads, giving one row per CDR3 protein. Of about 300,000 distinct CDR3 sequences listed, roughly 60% are singletons. The blood RNA (from unsorted whole blood) was obtained, and germline DNA was also extracted. Patients carried chronic HBV infection without prior treatment.

Sequenced material: peripheral blood. This receptor was taken from a middle-aged man with primary liver carcinoma and hepatitis B virus infection. J is TRBJ2-1 and V is TRBV28; 11 bases agree with TRBD2. CDR3 amino acids: CASSPTSGSLDEQFF. The DNA for the CDR3 is TGTGCCAGCAGTCCTACTAGCGGGAGTTTAGATGAGCAGTTCTTC.